These 26 T cell receptor beta chains share one sample of origin, sequenced in a study of T cell responses to AZD1222 COVID-19 vaccine. Data came from immunoSEQ multiplex PCR; TCRdb stores just in-frame clones and leaves some out. The data contain around 120,000 clones, 80% to 90% of them seen just once; the ten biggest clones take up around 19%. This material consisted of peripheral blood, taken on day 0 of MenACWY control vaccination. The receptors here all came from an adult in good health.

J is TRBJ2-7 and V is TRBV30; TRBD1 agrees at 7 bases. Per germline, CDR1 GTSNPN and CDR2 SVGIG (reference sequence). This CDR3 region has 14 residues. After removal of 4 bases from V and 0 bases from J, the junction contained 6 bases not matched to a gene. CDR3 protein: CAWTRDRTSYEQYF. The CDR3 nucleotides read TGTGCCTGGACGAGGGACAGAACCTCCTACGAGCAGTACTTC.

This chain links TRBV19 with TRBJ2-1, with D maybe TRBD1 (6 bases). The germline V gene has CDR1 LNHDA and CDR2 SQIVND (reference sequence). V was cut by 6 bases and J by 2 bases, with 14 bases left in between. CDR3 length: 15 residues. The CDR3 nucleotides read TGTGCCAGTAGCGGGTTCTGGGGGCCCTACAATGAGCAGTTCTTC. This gives the protein CASSGFWGPYNEQFF. Full variable domain (missing parts from reference TRBV19 and TRBJ2-1): DGGITQSPKYLFRKEGQNVTLSCEQNLNHDAMYWYRQDPGQGLRLIYYSQIVNDFQKGDIAEGYSVSREKKESFPLTVTSAQKNPTAFYLCASSGFWGPYNEQFFGPGTRLTVL.

This chain uses TRBV19 with TRBJ2-5, with TRBD2 identical over 8 bases. CDR3 length: 15 amino acids. Losses at the gene ends were 2 bases for V and 1 base for J; bases not matched to a gene: 3. Germline assignment: CDR1 LNHDA and CDR2 SQIVND (reference sequence). CDR3 protein: CASSIRTSFQETQYF. The DNA of the CDR3 is TGTGCCAGTAGTATACGGACTAGCTTCCAAGAGACCCAGTACTTC.

The chain recombines TRBV5-6 with TRBJ2-7; tentatively, D is TRBD1 (6 bases). The germline V gene encodes CDR1 SGHDT and CDR2 YYEEEE. This CDR3 comprises 15 residues. The V gene lost 2 bases and the J gene lost 2 bases, with 14 bases spanning the gap. The CDR3 coding sequence is TGTGCCAGCAGCTTTCAGGGGCTAAGTACCTACGAGCAGTACTTC. It specifies CASSFQGLSTYEQYF.

The chain carries TRBV5-1 and TRBJ1-4; 7 nucleotides match TRBD1. The CDR3 runs 16 residues. Germline V lookup: CDR1 SGHRS, CDR2 YFSETQ. V gave up 4 bases and J gave up 7 bases; unmatched junction bases: 13. The CDR3: CASSREPGGKGEKLFF. The CDR3 DNA reads TGCGCCAGCAGCAGGGAACCAGGGGGAAAGGGTGAAAAACTGTTTTTT.

J is TRBJ2-5 and V is TRBV3-1 (or the pseudogene TRBV3-2); D is ambiguous. The length of the CDR3 is 11 residues. V gave up 5 bases and J gave up 3 bases, with 4 bases separating them. The germline V gene has CDR1 LGHDT and CDR2 YNNKEL (reference sequence). CDR3 nucleotides: TGTGCCAGCAGCTTCAAAGAGACCCAGTACTTC. It encodes CASSFKETQYF.

Comments on this clone: The junction departs from germline at one end; a sequencing error may be responsible. The genes are TRBV12-3 or TRBV12-4 and TRBJ2-1, with D maybe TRBD2 (6 bases). CDR3 length: 13 residues. The CDR3 protein is CASRAGNGNEQFF. For the CDR3, the DNA is TGTGCTAGCAGGGCGGGGAACGGGAATGAGCAGTTCTTC.

CDR3 residues: CASTGTGLSGANVLTF. The DNA for the CDR3 is TGTGCCAGTACCGGGACGGGCCTCTCTGGGGCCAACGTCCTGACTTTC. The V and J genes are TRBV19 and TRBJ2-6; D may match TRBD1 or TRBD2 (5 bases each). In germline, CDR1 is LNHDA, CDR2 SQIVND (reference sequence). CDR3 length equals 16 residues. The V gene lost 7 bases and the J gene lost 0 bases, with 13 bases spanning the gap.

This clone came up once. The rearrangement links TRBV5-1 to TRBJ1-1; D remains ambiguous. Looked up from germline, CDR1 is SGHRS and CDR2 is YFSETQ. This CDR3 is 14 amino acids long. Trimming shortened V by 0 bases and J by 2 bases, and 8 bases separated the two germline ends. CDR3 protein: CASSLGPANTEAFF. The CDR3 DNA sequence: TGCGCCAGCAGCTTGGGTCCGGCAAACACTGAAGCTTTCTTT.

This chain links TRBV19 with TRBJ2-3; TRBD2 aligns across 9 bases. The V gene end was trimmed by 5 bases and the J gene end by 6 bases; junction bases not matched to a gene: 12. The CDR3 totals 16 residues. Germline loops: CDR1 LNHDA, CDR2 SQIVND (reference sequence). CDR3 residues: CASSPTGTSFADTQYF. CDR3 nucleotides: TGTGCCAGTAGTCCCACCGGGACTAGCTTTGCGGATACGCAGTATTTT.

The J gene is TRBJ1-2, the V gene TRBV9; TRBD1 might be the D (6 bases). Germline lookup yields CDR1 SGDLS and CDR2 YYNGEE. The CDR3 sequence is 13 residues long. The germline V and J ends were trimmed by 6 bases and 6 bases, with 15 bases remaining between them. CDR3 protein: CASTNTGIDGYTF. CDR3 coding DNA: TGTGCCAGCACCAATACAGGGATCGATGGCTACACCTTC. Full variable domain (missing parts from reference TRBV9 and TRBJ1-2): DSGVTQTPKHLITATGQRVTLRCSPRSGDLSVYWYQQSLDQGLQFLIQYYNGEERAKGNILERFSAQQFPDLHSELNLSSLELGDSALYFCASTNTGIDGYTFGSGTRLTVV.

The chain has TRBV14 and TRBJ1-3; no clear D. Trimming took 0 bases from V and 2 from J, leaving 11 bases between them. CDR1 is SGHDN and CDR2 is FVKESK in the germline V gene. The CDR3 has 16 amino acids. CDR3 nucleotide sequence: TGTGCCAGCAGCCAAGATCGGGGAATCACTGGAAACACCATATATTTT. Its protein product is CASSQDRGITGNTIYF.

The chain links TRBV9 to TRBJ2-1; 9 bases line up with TRBD2. The CDR3 contains 16 residues. Germline lookup yields CDR1 SGDLS and CDR2 YYNGEE. Losses at the gene ends were 3 bases for V and 5 bases for J; bases not matched to a gene: 9. DNA for the CDR3: TGTGCCAGCAGCGAGTTAGCGGGAGTGCGGAACAATGAGCAGTTCTTC. Amino acid sequence: CASSELAGVRNNEQFF.

The rearrangement uses TRBV28 and TRBJ2-5, with a weak D call TRBD2 (6 bases). The length of the CDR3 is 14 residues. Deletions cut 2 bases from V and 6 bases from J, with 13 bases between. Germline CDR1 MDHEN, CDR2 SYDVKM. CDR3 loop: CASSLAGSVKTQYF. For the CDR3, the DNA is TGTGCCAGCAGTTTAGCGGGATCTGTGAAGACCCAGTACTTC.

This clone was found once. The chain combines TRBV30 with TRBJ2-3; D gene uncertain. The CDR3 sequence is 12 residues long. CDR1 GTSNPN and CDR2 SVGIG come from the germline V gene (reference sequence). Trimming cost V 6 bases and J 2 bases, with 9 bases left between them. CDR3 sequence reads: CACRTYTDTQYF. DNA for the CDR3: TGTGCCTGCCGTACCTACACAGATACGCAGTATTTT.

The chain couples TRBV28 to TRBJ1-6, with 7 nucleotides matching TRBD1. CDR1 and CDR2 from the germline V gene are MDHEN and SYDVKM. This CDR3 has 14 amino acids. V was clipped by 2 bases and J by 6 bases; unmatched bases: 1. The CDR3 DNA sequence: TGTGCCAGCAGTTTAAGGGGGCTTAATTCACCCCTCCACTTT. This encodes CASSLRGLNSPLHF.

The chain uses TRBV7-2 and TRBJ2-1; D may match TRBD1 or TRBD2 (5 bases each). The ends were cut back, 5 bases at V and 3 bases at J, with 17 bases in the middle. The CDR3 is 16 residues long. Per germline, CDR1 SGHTA and CDR2 FQGNSA. CDR3: CASSPRWSGHYNEQFF. The CDR3 nucleotides read TGTGCCAGCAGCCCCCGGTGGAGCGGACACTACAATGAGCAGTTCTTC.

This clone was recorded once. V and J are TRBV10-3 and TRBJ2-2, with D possibly matching TRBD2 (6 bases). V was pared by 9 bases and J by 7 bases, with 9 bases between. CDR1 and CDR2 (germline): ENHRY, SYGVKD. This CDR3 contains 11 residues. CDR3 in amino acids: CAISGDGELFF. The CDR3 DNA sequence: TGTGCCATTTCGGGGGACGGGGAGCTGTTTTTT.

The chain couples TRBV7-5 to TRBJ1-2; the table assigns TRBD1, which was not confirmed against the DNA. TRBV7-5 is a documented pseudogene. This CDR3 is built from 12 residues. CDR3 coding DNA: TGTGCCAGGGGACAGGGGGCTAGTGGCTACACCTTC. Translating it yields CARGQGASGYTF.

CDR3 protein: CASGKDRNQPQHF. CDR3 in DNA: TGTGCCAGCGGGAAGGACAGAAACCAGCCCCAGCATTTT. The chain couples TRBV2 to TRBJ1-5; weak D call: TRBD1 (6 bases). The CDR3 sequence is 13 residues long. Germline lookup yields CDR1 SNHLY and CDR2 FYNNEI. V was clipped by 8 bases and J by 7 bases, with 15 bases between them.

The chain is built from TRBV10-2 and TRBJ2-5; D is unclear. Trimming took off 0 bases at V and 9 bases at J, with 5 bases between the two ends. Germline-derived CDR1 and CDR2 are WSHSY and SAAADI. CDR3 length: 11 residues. CDR3 in amino acids: CASSESNAQYF. The CDR3 region has the DNA TGCGCCAGCAGTGAGTCAAATGCCCAGTACTTC.

The rearrangement links TRBV5-5 to TRBJ1-4; D gene ambiguous. Trimming pared 3 bases from V and 8 bases from J, leaving 14 bases between. Germline V gene lookup returns CDR1 SGHKS and CDR2 YYEKEE (reference sequence). The CDR3 spans 14 residues. The CDR3: CASSSTNEEEKLFF. The CDR3 DNA reads as TGTGCCAGCAGCTCGACGAATGAAGAAGAAAAACTGTTTTTT.

J is TRBJ2-1 and V is TRBV19, with 9 bases lining up with TRBD1. Per germline, CDR1 LNHDA and CDR2 SQIVND (reference sequence). This CDR3 comprises 13 residues. V gave up 11 bases and J gave up 4 bases; unmatched junction bases: 6. The CDR3 protein is CASGTGSYNEQFF. DNA of the CDR3: TGTGCCTCCGGGACAGGGTCTTACAATGAGCAGTTCTTC.

V usage is TRBV5-1 and J usage is TRBJ2-7; 9 nucleotides agree with TRBD1. V shed 2 bases, J shed 1 base, and the junction held 4 bases outside the gene matches. This CDR3 contains 15 residues. Germline V gene sequence: CDR1 SGHRS, CDR2 YFSETQ. The CDR3 sequence is CASSLGQGPSYEQYF. The CDR3 bases are TGCGCCAGCAGCTTAGGACAGGGGCCTTCCTACGAGCAGTACTTC.

The chain couples TRBV28 to TRBJ1-2; D remains unclear. CDR3 size: 12 residues. V was pared by 9 bases and J by 2 bases, with 10 bases between. CDR1 and CDR2 from the germline V gene are MDHEN and SYDVKM. Here the CDR3 reads CASTDGNYGYTF. Written as DNA, the CDR3 is TGTGCCAGTACGGACGGAAACTATGGCTACACCTTC.

The chain recombines TRBV4-1 with TRBJ1-4; unclear D gene. V gave up 4 bases and J gave up 0 bases, with 21 bases separating them. Per germline, CDR1 MGHRA and CDR2 YSYEKL. This CDR3 is built from 19 residues. CDR3 DNA: TGCGCCAGCAGCCCGCAGACTGGGGTTATGTCTGCAACTAATGAAAAACTGTTTTTT. It specifies CASSPQTGVMSATNEKLFF.